This TCR beta chain stems from a study of post-analysis software for immune sequencing data. Study as a whole: Patients with relapsing-remitting, secondary progressive and progressive-relapsing multiple sclerosis courses were all represented.

The V and J ends lost 2 bases and 4 bases respectively, with 11 bases between them. The CDR3 is 14 amino acids. There are many counts of this clonotype. Its antigen is unknown. The library was made from cDNA and included unique molecular identifiers. TCRdb analysed the PCR reads with MiXCR anew, one entry per CDR3 protein. The sample lists fewer than 850,000 distinct CDR3 sequences, 25% to 30% occurring once. The study, taken as a whole, reports: In patients, TRBV5-6, TRBV5-1 and TRBV20-1 belonged to five or six TRBV segments found more frequently than in controls.

The receptor's source is a girl aged 10-17 years with multiple sclerosis. V is TRBV12-3 or TRBV12-4 and J is TRBJ2-5; TRBD1 or TRBD2 may be the D gene (5 bases each). Source material: blood. DNA of the CDR3: TGTGCCAGCAGTTTAACCGGGGCAGGAGAGACCCAGTACTTC. Translating gives CASSLTGAGETQYF.